Each of the 4 T cell receptor beta chains below was sequenced from the same sample in a study of T cells in Graves' hyperthyroidism and ophthalmopathy. What was amplified from RNA transcripts were TCR beta CDR3 regions. Using the HTBI primer set, a first-round RT-PCR was run on the TCR CDR3. TCRdb reanalysed the multiplex PCR reads using MiXCR and keeps one entry per CDR3 protein. The sample consists of 500,000 to 600,000 distinct CDR3 sequences, about half of them appearing once. Material: peripheral blood or thyroid tissue (not recorded which). The receptor set was obtained from an adult woman with Graves' disease, either hyperthyroidism or ophthalmopathy (not recorded which).

This clonotype was observed at least ten times. The chain combines TRBV28 with TRBJ2-5; D is unclear. Germline-derived CDR1 and CDR2 are MDHEN and SYDVKM. V lost 3 bases and J lost 4, with 12 bases in between. This CDR3 has 14 amino acids. CDR3 amino acids: CASSLHSGLETQYF. The CDR3 nucleotides are TGTGCCAGCAGTTTGCACAGTGGGTTAGAGACCCAGTACTTC.

In its sample, this clonotype was seen many times. The chain carries TRBV20-1 and TRBJ2-2; no firm D call. Trimming stripped 3 bases from V and 1 base from J, with 3 bases between. In germline, CDR1 is DFQATT, CDR2 SNEGSKA (reference sequence). The CDR3 runs to 12 residues. DNA for the CDR3: TGCAGTGCTAGTGAGAACACCGGGGAGCTGTTTTTT. The encoded protein is CSASENTGELFF.

The chain is built from TRBV2 and TRBJ1-2, with a weak D call TRBD1 (6 bases). The CDR3 has 14 amino acids. CDR1 is SNHLY, CDR2 FYNNEI, per germline. V was clipped by 3 bases and J by 8 bases, with 16 bases between them. The CDR3 region is CASSETGQQIGYTF. For the CDR3, the DNA is TGTGCCAGCAGTGAGACCGGACAGCAGATAGGCTACACCTTC.

This clonotype showed up many times. This chain connects TRBV20-1 to TRBJ2-5; 7 nucleotides match TRBD2. The germline gives CDR1 DFQATT, CDR2 SNEGSKA (reference sequence). The CDR3 loop spans 13 amino acids. Trimming cost V 7 bases and J 2 bases; bases outside gene matches: 7. CDR3 bases: TGCAGTGGGATGGTAGCGGGTCAAGAGACCCAGTACTTC. Translation gives CSGMVAGQETQYF.